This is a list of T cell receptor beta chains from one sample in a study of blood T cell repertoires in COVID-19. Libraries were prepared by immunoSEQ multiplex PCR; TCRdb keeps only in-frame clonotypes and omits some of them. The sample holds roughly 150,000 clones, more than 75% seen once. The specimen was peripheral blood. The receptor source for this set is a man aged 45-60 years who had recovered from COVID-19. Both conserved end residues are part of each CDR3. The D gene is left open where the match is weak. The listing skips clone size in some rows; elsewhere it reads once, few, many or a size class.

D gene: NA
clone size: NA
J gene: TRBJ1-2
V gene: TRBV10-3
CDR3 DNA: TGTGCCATCAGTGAGTCGAGAGGCAGGGGTTCCAACTATGGCTACACCTTC
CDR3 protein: CAISESRGRGSNYGYTF

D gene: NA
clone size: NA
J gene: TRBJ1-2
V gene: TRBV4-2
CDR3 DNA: TGTGCCAGCAGCCAAGATCAAGAGGGCTATGGCTACACCTTC
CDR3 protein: CASSQDQEGYGYTF

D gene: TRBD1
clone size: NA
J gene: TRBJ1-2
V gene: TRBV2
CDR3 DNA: TGTGCCAGCAGTGACCAGACAGGGGGAAACTATGGCTACACCTTC
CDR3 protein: CASSDQTGGNYGYTF

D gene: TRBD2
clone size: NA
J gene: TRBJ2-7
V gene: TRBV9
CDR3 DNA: TGTGCCAGCAGCGTAGAGGGTAGCGGGAGTATATACGAGCAGTACTTC
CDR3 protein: CASSVEGSGSIYEQYF

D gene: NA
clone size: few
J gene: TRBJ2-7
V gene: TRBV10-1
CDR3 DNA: TGCGCCAGCAGTGATAGCGGATTCTACGAGCAGTACTTC
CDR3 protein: CASSDSGFYEQYF

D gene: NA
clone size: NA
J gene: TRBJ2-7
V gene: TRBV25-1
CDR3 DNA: TGTGCCAGCAGTGCCTCAGGGGACGAGCAGTACTTC
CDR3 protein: CASSASGDEQYF

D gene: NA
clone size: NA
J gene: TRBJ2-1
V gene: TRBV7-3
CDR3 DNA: TGTGCCAGCAGCCCCCAGCGGTCCTACAATGAGCAGTTCTTC
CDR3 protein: CASSPQRSYNEQFF

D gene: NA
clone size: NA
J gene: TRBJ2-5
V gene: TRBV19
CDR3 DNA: TGTGCCAGTAGTATAGACCGCGGTGGGACCCAGTACTTC
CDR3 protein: CASSIDRGGTQYF

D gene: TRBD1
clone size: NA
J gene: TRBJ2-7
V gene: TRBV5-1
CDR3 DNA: TGCGCCAGCAGCTTGGGGGGGACAGAGATCTACGAGCAGTACTTC
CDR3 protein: CASSLGGTEIYEQYF

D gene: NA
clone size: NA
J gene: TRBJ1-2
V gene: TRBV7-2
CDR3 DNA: TGTGCCAGCACCCCCCTCGGGTTGTATGGCTACACCTTC
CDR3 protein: CASTPLGLYGYTF

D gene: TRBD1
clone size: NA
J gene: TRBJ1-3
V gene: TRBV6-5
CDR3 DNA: TGTGCCAGCAGGAAGGGACAGGGGGTTGGAAACACCATATATTTT
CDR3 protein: CASRKGQGVGNTIYF

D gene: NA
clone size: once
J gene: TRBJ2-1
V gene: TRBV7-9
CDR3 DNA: TGTGCCAGCAGCTTTACTCGAAATGAGCAGTTCTTC
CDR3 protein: CASSFTRNEQFF

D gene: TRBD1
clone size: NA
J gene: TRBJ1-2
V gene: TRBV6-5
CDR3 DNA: TGTGCCAGCAGTTACGCCGGGACAGGGTTAGACGGCTACACCTTC
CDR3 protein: CASSYAGTGLDGYTF

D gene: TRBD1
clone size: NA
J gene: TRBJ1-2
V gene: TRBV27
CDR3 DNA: TGTGCCAGCAGCCATGGACAGGGTCACTATGGCTACACCTTC
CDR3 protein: CASSHGQGHYGYTF

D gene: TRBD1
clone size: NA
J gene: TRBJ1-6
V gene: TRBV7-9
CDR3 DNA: TGTGCCAGCAGCTTAGTGCAGGGGGATAATTCACCCCTCCACTTT
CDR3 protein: CASSLVQGDNSPLHF

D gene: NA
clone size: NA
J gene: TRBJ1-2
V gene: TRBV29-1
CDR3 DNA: TGCAGCGTTGAAGGGGCGCCAGGGAATCCCTATGGCTACACCTTC
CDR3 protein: CSVEGAPGNPYGYTF

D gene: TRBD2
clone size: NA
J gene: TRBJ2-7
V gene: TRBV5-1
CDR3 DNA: TGCGCCAGAAAGCGGGAGGGCCAATCCTACGAGCAGTACTTC
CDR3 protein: CARKREGQSYEQYF

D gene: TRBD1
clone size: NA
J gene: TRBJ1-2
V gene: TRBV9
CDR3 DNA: TGTGCCAGCAGCTCTACGACAGGGGGCTATGGCTACACCTTC
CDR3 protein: CASSSTTGGYGYTF

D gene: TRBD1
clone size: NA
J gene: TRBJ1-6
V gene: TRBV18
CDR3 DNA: TGTGCCAGCTCACGACAGGGAGGTTCACCCCTCCACTTT
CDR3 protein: CASSRQGGSPLHF

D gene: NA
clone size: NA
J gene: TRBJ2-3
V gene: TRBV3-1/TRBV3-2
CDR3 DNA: TGTGCCAGCAGCGCTCTCCTAGGACAGCATACAGATACGCAGTATTTT
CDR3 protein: CASSALLGQHTDTQYF

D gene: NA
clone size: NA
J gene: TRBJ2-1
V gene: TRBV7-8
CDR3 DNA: TGTGCCAGCAGCTTAGAGGCTAGCGCCTACAATGAGCAGTTCTTC
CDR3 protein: CASSLEASAYNEQFF

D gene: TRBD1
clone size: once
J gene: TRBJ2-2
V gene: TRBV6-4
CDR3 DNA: TGTGCCAGCAGTGACGAAAGGGACAGGGGAAGCGGGGAGCTGTTTTTT
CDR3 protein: CASSDERDRGSGELFF

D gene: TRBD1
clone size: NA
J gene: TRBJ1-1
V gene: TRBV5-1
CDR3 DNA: TGCGCCAGCAGCACAGGACAGGGGGCTTCGACTGAAGCTTTCTTT
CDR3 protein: CASSTGQGASTEAFF

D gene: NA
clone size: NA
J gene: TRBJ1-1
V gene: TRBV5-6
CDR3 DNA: TGTGCCAGCAGCTCATACACAGACCTGAACACTGAAGCTTTCTTT
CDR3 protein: CASSSYTDLNTEAFF

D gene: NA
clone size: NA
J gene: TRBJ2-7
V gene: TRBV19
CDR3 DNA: TGTGCCAGTAGTCACGGACACTCCTACGAGCAGTACTTC
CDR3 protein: CASSHGHSYEQYF

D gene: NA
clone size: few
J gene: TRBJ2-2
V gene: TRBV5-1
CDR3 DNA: TGCGCCAGCAGCTTAACGGCGCGGGGCGCCGGGGAGCTGTTTTTT
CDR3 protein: CASSLTARGAGELFF

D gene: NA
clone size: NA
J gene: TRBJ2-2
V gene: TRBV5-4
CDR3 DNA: TGTGCCAGCAGCTTGGGGCCAGGGTGGGCCACCGGGGAGCTGTTTTTT
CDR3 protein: CASSLGPGWATGELFF

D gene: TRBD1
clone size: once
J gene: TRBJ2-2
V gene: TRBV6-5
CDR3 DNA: TGTGCCACTATCTCCGGGACAGGGAACACCGGGGAGCTGTTTTTT
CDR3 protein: CATISGTGNTGELFF

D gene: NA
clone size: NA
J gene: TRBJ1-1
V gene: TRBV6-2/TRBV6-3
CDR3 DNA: TGTGCCAGCAGTTACGAAGACAGGAGAACTGAAGCTTTCTTT
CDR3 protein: CASSYEDRRTEAFF

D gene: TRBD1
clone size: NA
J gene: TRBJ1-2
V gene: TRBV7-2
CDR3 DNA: TGTGCCAGCAGCGCCGGACAGGGGGCTGGATATGGCTACACCTTC
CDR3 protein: CASSAGQGAGYGYTF